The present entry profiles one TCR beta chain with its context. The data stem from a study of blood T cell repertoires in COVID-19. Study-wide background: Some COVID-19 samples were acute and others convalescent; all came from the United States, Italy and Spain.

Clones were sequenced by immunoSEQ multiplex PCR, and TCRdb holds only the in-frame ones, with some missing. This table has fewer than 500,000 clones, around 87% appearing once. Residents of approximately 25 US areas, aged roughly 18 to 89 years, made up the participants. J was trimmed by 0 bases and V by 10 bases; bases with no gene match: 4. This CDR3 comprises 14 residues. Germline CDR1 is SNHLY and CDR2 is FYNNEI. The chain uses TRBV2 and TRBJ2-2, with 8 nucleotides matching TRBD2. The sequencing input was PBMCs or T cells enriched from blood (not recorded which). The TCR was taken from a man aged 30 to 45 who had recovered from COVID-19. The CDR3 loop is CATLAGPNTGELFF. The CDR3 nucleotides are TGTGCCACCCTAGCGGGCCCGAACACCGGGGAGCTGTTTTTT.